A selection of T cell receptor beta chains follows, all from one sample in a study of cytomegalovirus exposure and HLA in healthy donors. TCRdb keeps only in-frame clones here, not all; method: immunoSEQ multiplex PCR. The sample carries about 140,000 clones, around four fifths recorded once. The sequencing sample was made of PBMCs. All receptors derive from a woman in her sixties or seventies in good health and CMV-seropositive. CDR3s include the opening cysteine and the closing phenylalanine or tryptophan. A D gene is named only where the DNA matches it firmly. Some rows have no size entry. The others give once, few or many, or a class for an expanded clone.

D gene	V gene	J gene	clone size	CDR3 protein	CDR3 DNA
TRBD1	TRBV30	TRBJ1-1	.	CAWSATGGRPEAFF	TGTGCCTGGAGTGCGACAGGGGGACGCCCTGAAGCTTTCTTT
.	TRBV11-3	TRBJ2-3	.	CASSLGADLPTDTQYF	TGTGCCAGCAGCTTAGGGGCGGACTTGCCCACAGATACGCAGTATTTT
TRBD2	TRBV19	TRBJ2-2	.	CASKPLAGYAGLPGELFF	TGTGCCAGTAAGCCACTAGCGGGATACGCGGGGCTTCCCGGGGAGCTGTTTTTT
TRBD1	TRBV4-2	TRBJ1-2	.	CASSQLRTGGYGYTF	TGTGCCAGCAGCCAACTCCGGACAGGGGGGTACGGCTACACCTTC
.	TRBV6-1	TRBJ1-1	few	CASSERSGGGTEAFF	TGTGCCAGCAGTGAGAGATCCGGGGGAGGGACTGAAGCTTTCTTT
.	TRBV7-9	TRBJ1-2	.	CASSDEGHLGMYGYTF	TGTGCCAGCAGCGACGAAGGACACCTTGGGATGTATGGCTACACCTTC
.	TRBV6-6	TRBJ2-7	.	CASIYRGSSGEQYF	TGTGCCAGCATATACCGGGGTAGCTCGGGCGAGCAGTACTTC
TRBD1	TRBV6-5	TRBJ1-5	.	CASSYSWTGDQPQHF	TGTGCCAGCAGTTACTCTTGGACAGGGGATCAGCCCCAGCATTTT
.	TRBV30	TRBJ1-2	once	CAWGLSYGYTF	TGTGCCTGGGGACTATCCTATGGCTACACCTTC
.	TRBV21-1	TRBJ2-5	.	CASSRRTSGPWTQYF	TGTGCCAGCAGCCGCCGGACTAGCGGGCCATGGACCCAGTACTTC
TRBD2	TRBV7-9	TRBJ2-1	few	CASSSPASGKWGEQFF	TGTGCCAGCAGCTCCCCGGCTAGCGGGAAATGGGGTGAGCAGTTCTTC
.	TRBV5-4	TRBJ2-7	.	CASSLVGAEGYEQYF	TGTGCCAGCAGCTTGGTCGGAGCGGAGGGCTACGAGCAGTACTTC
TRBD1	TRBV28	TRBJ2-7	.	CASSTPGTGVLEQYF	TGTGCCAGCAGTACCCCCGGGACAGGGGTGCTCGAGCAGTACTTC
.	TRBV7-2	TRBJ2-1	.	CASSLDRRTYNEQFF	TGTGCCAGCAGCTTAGATAGGAGGACCTACAATGAGCAGTTCTTC
TRBD1	TRBV6-1	TRBJ1-4	.	CASSGPGTGGFDEKLFF	TGTGCCAGCAGTGGTCCCGGGACAGGGGGCTTTGATGAAAAACTGTTTTTT
TRBD2	TRBV28	TRBJ2-7	.	CASREGLAGGREQYF	TGTGCCAGCAGGGAGGGGCTAGCGGGAGGGAGGGAGCAGTACTTC
TRBD1	TRBV11-2	TRBJ2-7	.	CASGQGAYEQYF	TGTGCCAGCGGGCAGGGGGCGTACGAGCAGTACTTC
.	TRBV6-4	TRBJ1-5	.	CASRLPRRGRNQPQHF	TGTGCCAGCAGACTACCCCGGAGGGGAAGGAATCAGCCCCAGCATTTT
.	TRBV19	TRBJ2-2	once	CASAVSGNTGELFF	TGTGCCAGTGCCGTTAGCGGGAACACCGGGGAGCTGTTTTTT
TRBD1	TRBV19	TRBJ2-7	.	CASKKGTGAYEQYF	TGTGCCAGTAAAAAGGGGACAGGGGCGTACGAGCAGTACTTC
TRBD2	TRBV7-2	TRBJ2-7	few	CASSLVAGGLSYEQYF	TGTGCCAGCAGCTTAGTGGCGGGAGGGCTATCCTACGAGCAGTACTTC
TRBD1	TRBV19	TRBJ2-6	.	CASCPGTGAGISGANVLTF	TGTGCCAGTTGTCCCGGGACAGGGGCGGGGATCTCTGGGGCCAACGTCCTGACTTTC
TRBD1	TRBV4-1	TRBJ2-7	.	CASSQAQGFEQYF	TGCGCCAGCAGCCAAGCACAGGGGTTCGAGCAGTACTTC
.	TRBV7-8	TRBJ2-7	.	CASSLGGSRWYF	TGTGCCAGCAGCTTAGGGGGCAGCCGGTGGTACTTC
.	TRBV25-1	TRBJ1-5	few	CASSDWGGSQPQHF	TGTGCCAGCAGTGACTGGGGGGGAAGTCAGCCCCAGCATTTT
.	TRBV29-1	TRBJ2-1	few	CSVQRWSDSPHNEQFF	TGCAGCGTTCAAAGGTGGTCGGACAGCCCCCACAATGAGCAGTTCTTC
.	TRBV19	TRBJ2-5	few	CAAARGSQETQYF	TGTGCCGCCGCCCGAGGGAGCCAAGAGACCCAGTACTTC
TRBD1	TRBV11-1	TRBJ2-7	.	CASSFTGTGAYEQYF	TGTGCCAGCAGCTTCACCGGGACAGGGGCCTACGAGCAGTACTTC
.	TRBV7-2	TRBJ1-1	few	CASSLLRVAFF	TGTGCCAGCAGCTTACTGCGAGTGGCTTTCTTT
TRBD1	TRBV19	TRBJ2-1	.	CASSTQKGQGNEQFF	TGTGCCAGTAGTACTCAAAAGGGACAGGGCAATGAGCAGTTCTTC
.	TRBV28	TRBJ1-2	.	CASSSLGRTVRRSYGYTF	TGTGCCAGCAGTTCGTTGGGCCGGACAGTCCGGCGTAGCTATGGCTACACCTTC
.	TRBV18	TRBJ1-2	few	CASSPRGDGYTF	TGTGCCAGCTCACCTCGAGGAGATGGCTACACCTTC
.	TRBV4-2	TRBJ1-4	.	CASSQDPAGSDEKLFF	TGTGCCAGCAGCCAAGATCCGGCAGGGTCGGATGAAAAACTGTTTTTT
.	TRBV18	TRBJ1-2	once	CASSPLQGRNAGTF	TGTGCCAGCTCACCGCTACAAGGACGAAACGCGGGGACCTTC
.	TRBV4-3	TRBJ2-7	.	CASSQDMSYPPYEQYF	TGCGCCAGCAGCCAAGATATGAGTTACCCCCCATACGAGCAGTACTTC
.	TRBV27	TRBJ1-2	.	CASSPSGDGYTF	TGTGCCAGCAGTCCCTCGGGGGATGGCTACACCTTC
.	TRBV5-5	TRBJ1-1	once	CASSPGVRAAEAFF	TGTGCCAGCAGCCCCGGCGTCAGGGCGGCTGAAGCTTTCTTT
TRBD2	TRBV28	TRBJ2-1	.	CASRPTSGTYNEQFF	TGTGCCAGCAGACCGACTAGCGGGACCTACAATGAGCAGTTCTTC
.	TRBV30	TRBJ2-1	.	CAWSVTQVYNEQFF	TGTGCCTGGAGTGTAACCCAGGTGTACAATGAGCAGTTCTTC
.	TRBV29-1	TRBJ1-1	.	CSVTGTTEAFF	TGCAGCGTCACAGGGACCACTGAAGCTTTCTTT
TRBD1	TRBV19	TRBJ1-1	few	CASSTGTDNTEAFF	TGTGCCAGTAGTACCGGGACAGACAACACTGAAGCTTTCTTT
.	TRBV6-1	TRBJ1-2	many	CASSDTQGILWPGQNYGYTF	TGTGCCAGCAGTGATACCCAGGGGATCTTGTGGCCGGGCCAGAACTATGGCTACACCTTC